This entry describes one T cell receptor beta chain. Its ends do not fully match the called genes, so a read error is possible. This record belongs to a study of blood T cell repertoires in COVID-19. In the original processing: Estimation of nucleated cell counts relied on the amplification of reference gene primers. Data came from immunoSEQ multiplex PCR; TCRdb stores just in-frame clones and leaves some out. That table is the source of V, J and clone size, and D and trimming were worked out from the DNA. The table records 130,000 or so clones, 70% to 90% of them present only once. This CDR3 has 16 amino acids. The germline V gene has CDR1 SNHLY and CDR2 FYNNEI.

The chain employs TRBV2 and TRBJ1-6, with TRBD1 matching 9 bases. This receptor was obtained from a woman aged 55-69 years with acute or convalescent COVID-19. Sequences were obtained from peripheral blood. CDR3 sequence (DNA): TGTGCCAGCAGAGAAGGGACAGGGAGGCATAATTCACCCCTCCACTTT. This encodes CASREGTGRHNSPLHF.